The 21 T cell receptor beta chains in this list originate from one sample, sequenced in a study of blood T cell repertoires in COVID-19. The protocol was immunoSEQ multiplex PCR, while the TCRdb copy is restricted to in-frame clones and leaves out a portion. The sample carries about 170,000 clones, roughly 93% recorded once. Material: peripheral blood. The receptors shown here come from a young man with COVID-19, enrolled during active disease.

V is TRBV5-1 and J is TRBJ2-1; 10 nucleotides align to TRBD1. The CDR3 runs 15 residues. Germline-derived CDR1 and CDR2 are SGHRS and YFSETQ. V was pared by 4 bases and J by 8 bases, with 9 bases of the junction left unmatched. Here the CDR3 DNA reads TGCGCCAGCAGCCCGGACAGGGGGGGGTTCGATGAGCAGTTCTTC. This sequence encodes CASSPDRGGFDEQFF.

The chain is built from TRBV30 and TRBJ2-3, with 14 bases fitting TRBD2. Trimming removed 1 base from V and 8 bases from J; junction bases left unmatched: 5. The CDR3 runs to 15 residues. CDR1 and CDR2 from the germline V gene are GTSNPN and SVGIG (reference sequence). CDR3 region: CAWSARLAGGLTQYF. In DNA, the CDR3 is TGTGCCTGGAGTGCCAGACTAGCGGGAGGGCTTACGCAGTATTTT.

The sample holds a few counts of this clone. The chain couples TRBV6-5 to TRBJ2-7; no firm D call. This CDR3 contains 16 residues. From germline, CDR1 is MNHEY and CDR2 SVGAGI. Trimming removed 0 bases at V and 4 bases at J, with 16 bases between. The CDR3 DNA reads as TGTGCCAGCAGTTACTCGATACTCGCGCCGCGTTACGAGCAGTACTTC. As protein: CASSYSILAPRYEQYF.

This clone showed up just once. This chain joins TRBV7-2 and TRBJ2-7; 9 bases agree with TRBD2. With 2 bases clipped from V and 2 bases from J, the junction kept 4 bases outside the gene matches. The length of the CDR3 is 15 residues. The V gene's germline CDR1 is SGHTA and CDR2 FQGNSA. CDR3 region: CASSLRTSVPYEQYF. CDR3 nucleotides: TGTGCCAGCAGCTTAAGGACTAGCGTTCCCTACGAGCAGTACTTC.

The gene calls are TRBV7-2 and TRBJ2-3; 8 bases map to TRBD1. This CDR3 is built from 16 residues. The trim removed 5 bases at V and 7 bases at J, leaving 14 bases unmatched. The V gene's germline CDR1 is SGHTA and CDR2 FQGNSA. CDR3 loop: CASSDRSRDRTYTQYF. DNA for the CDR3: TGTGCCAGCAGCGATAGAAGCCGGGACAGGACATATACGCAGTATTTT.

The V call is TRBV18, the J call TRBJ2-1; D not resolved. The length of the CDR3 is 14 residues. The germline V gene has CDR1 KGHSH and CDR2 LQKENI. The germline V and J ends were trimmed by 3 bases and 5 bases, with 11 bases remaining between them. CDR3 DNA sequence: TGTGCCAGCTCACCCCACCCAACGGACAATGAGCAGTTCTTC. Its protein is CASSPHPTDNEQFF.

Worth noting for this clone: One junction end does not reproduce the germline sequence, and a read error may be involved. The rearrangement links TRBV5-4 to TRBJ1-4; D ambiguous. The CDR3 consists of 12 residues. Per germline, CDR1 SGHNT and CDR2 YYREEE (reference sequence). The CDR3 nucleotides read TGTGCCAGCAGGGCGGGGAATGAAAAACTGCTTTTT. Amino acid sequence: CASRAGNEKLLF.

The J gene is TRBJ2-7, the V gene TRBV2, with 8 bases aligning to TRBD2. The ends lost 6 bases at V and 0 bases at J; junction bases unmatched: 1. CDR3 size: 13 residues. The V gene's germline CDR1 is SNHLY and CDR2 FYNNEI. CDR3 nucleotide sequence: TGTGCCAGCAGACTAGCGGTCTCCTACGAGCAGTACTTC. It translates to CASRLAVSYEQYF.

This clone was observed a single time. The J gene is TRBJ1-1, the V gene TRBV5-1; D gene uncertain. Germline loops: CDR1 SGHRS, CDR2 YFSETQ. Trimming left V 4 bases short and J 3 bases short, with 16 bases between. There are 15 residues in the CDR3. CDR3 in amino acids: CASSQAGRVDTEAFF. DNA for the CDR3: TGCGCCAGCAGCCAGGCGGGTAGGGTGGACACTGAAGCTTTCTTT.

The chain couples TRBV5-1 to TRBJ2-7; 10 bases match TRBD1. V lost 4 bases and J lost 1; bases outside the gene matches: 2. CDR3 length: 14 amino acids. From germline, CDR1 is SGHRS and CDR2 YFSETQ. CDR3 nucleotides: TGCGCCAGCAGCCAGGACAGGGGGTCCTACGAGCAGTACTTC. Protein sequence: CASSQDRGSYEQYF.

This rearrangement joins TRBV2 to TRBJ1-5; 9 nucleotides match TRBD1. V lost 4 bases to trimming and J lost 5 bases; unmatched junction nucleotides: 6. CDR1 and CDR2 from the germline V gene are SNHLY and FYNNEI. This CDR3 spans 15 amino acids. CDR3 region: CASSGGTGPHQPQHF. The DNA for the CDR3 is TGTGCCAGCAGTGGGGGGACAGGGCCCCATCAGCCCCAGCATTTT.

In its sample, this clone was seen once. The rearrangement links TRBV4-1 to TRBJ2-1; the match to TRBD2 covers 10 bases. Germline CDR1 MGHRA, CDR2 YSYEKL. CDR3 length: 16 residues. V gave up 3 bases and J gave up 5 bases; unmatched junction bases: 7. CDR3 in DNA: TGCGCCAGCAGCCATACCATCGGGACTAGCGACAATGAGCAGTTCTTC. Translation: CASSHTIGTSDNEQFF.

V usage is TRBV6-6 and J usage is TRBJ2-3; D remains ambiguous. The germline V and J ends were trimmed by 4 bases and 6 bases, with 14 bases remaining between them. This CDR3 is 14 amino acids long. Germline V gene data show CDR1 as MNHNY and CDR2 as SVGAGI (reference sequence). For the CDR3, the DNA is TGTGCCAGCAGTTCACTAAAGACGAAGGATACGCAGTATTTT. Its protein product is CASSSLKTKDTQYF.

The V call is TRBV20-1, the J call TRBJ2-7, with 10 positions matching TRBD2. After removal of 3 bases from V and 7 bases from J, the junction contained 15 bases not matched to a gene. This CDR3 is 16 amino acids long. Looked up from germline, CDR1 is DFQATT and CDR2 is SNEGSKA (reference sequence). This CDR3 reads CSASSIIPSGSGEQYF. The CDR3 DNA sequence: TGCAGTGCTAGTTCTATCATACCTAGCGGGAGTGGGGAGCAGTACTTC.

For the CDR3, the DNA is TGTGCCAGCAGCAACGGACTAGCGAGCACAGATACGCAGTATTTT. Translation gives CASSNGLASTDTQYF. The rearrangement uses TRBV6-2 or TRBV6-3 and TRBJ2-3; 9 nucleotides align to TRBD2. Germline CDR1 and CDR2: MNHEY and SVGEGT. V gave up 6 bases and J gave up 0 bases; unmatched junction bases: 4. This CDR3 region has 15 residues.

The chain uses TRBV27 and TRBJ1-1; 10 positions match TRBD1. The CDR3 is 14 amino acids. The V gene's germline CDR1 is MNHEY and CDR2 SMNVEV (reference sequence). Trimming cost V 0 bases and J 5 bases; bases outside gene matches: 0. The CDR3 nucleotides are TGTGCCAGCAGTTTATCGGGACAGGGGACTGAAGCTTTCTTT. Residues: CASSLSGQGTEAFF.

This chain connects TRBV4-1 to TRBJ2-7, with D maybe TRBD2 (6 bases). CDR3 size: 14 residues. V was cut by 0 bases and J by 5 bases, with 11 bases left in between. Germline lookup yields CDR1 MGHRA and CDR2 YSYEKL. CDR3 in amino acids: CASSQERSGDEQYF. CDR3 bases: TGCGCCAGCAGCCAAGAGAGGTCGGGGGACGAGCAGTACTTC.

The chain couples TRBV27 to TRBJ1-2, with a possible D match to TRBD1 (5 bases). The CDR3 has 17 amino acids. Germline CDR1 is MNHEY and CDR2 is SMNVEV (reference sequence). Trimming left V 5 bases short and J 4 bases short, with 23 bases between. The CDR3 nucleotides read TGTGCCAGCAGTCGCGCCGGTATTACAGGTGGAACCTATGGCTACACCTTC. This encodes CASSRAGITGGTYGYTF.

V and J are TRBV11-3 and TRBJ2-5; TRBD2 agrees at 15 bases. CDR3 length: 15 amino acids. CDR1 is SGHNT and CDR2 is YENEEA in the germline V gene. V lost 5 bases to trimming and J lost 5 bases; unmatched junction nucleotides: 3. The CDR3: CASSPGTSGRETQYF. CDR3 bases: TGTGCCAGCAGCCCCGGGACTAGCGGGAGGGAGACCCAGTACTTC.

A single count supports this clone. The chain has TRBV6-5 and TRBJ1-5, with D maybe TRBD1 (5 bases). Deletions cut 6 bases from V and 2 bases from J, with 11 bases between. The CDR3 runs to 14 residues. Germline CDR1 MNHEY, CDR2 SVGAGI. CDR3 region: CASRRGGGNQPQHF. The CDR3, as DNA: TGTGCCAGCAGACGTGGAGGGGGCAATCAGCCCCAGCATTTT.

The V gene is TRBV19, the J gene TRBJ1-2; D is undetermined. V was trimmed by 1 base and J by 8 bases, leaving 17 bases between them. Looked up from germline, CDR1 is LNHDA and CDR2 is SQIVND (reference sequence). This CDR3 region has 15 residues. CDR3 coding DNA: TGTGCCAGTAGTATAGCTGTTCGAGGTTCATCAGGCTACACCTTC. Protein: CASSIAVRGSSGYTF.